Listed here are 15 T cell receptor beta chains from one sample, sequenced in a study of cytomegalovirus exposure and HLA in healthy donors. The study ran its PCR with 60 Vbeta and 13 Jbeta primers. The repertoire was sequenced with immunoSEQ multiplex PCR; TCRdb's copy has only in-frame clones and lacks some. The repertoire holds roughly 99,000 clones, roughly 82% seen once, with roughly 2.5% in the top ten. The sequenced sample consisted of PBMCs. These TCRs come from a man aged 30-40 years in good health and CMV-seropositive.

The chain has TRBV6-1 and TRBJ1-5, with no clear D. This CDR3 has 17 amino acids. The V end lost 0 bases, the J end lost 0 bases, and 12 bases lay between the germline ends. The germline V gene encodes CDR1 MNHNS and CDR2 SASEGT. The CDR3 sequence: CASSEAPRFNSNQPQHF. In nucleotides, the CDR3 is TGTGCCAGCAGTGAAGCGCCCAGGTTTAATAGCAATCAGCCCCAGCATTTT.

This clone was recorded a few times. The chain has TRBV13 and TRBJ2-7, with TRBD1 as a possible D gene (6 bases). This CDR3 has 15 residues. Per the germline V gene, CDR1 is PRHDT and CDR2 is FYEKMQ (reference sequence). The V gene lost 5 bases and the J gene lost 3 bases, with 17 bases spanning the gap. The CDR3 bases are TGTGCCAGCAGCCGAGGCCAGGGGAAGTTCTACGAGCAGTACTTC. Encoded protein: CASSRGQGKFYEQYF.

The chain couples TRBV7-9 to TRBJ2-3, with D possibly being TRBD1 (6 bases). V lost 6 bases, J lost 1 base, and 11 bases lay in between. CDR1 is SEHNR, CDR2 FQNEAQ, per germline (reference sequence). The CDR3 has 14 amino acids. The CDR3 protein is CASSTGTRTDTQYF. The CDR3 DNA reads TGTGCCAGCAGTACCGGGACACGCACAGATACGCAGTATTTT.

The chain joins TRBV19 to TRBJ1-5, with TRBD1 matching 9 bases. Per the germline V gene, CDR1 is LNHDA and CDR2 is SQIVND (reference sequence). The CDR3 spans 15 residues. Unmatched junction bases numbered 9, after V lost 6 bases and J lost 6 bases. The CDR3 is CASSPSGQGIQPQHF. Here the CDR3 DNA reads TGTGCCAGTAGCCCCTCTGGACAGGGGATTCAGCCCCAGCATTTT.

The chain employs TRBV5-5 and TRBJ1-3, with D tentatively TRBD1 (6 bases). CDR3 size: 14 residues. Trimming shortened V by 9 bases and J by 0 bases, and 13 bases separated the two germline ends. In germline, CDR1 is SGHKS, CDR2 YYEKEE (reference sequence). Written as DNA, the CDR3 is TGTGCCACCTCCAGGGGAGACTCTGGAAACACCATATATTTT. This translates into CATSRGDSGNTIYF.

Written as DNA, the CDR3 is TGTGCCAGCAGTTTGACAGGGTACGGCTACGAGCAGTACTTC. Its translation: CASSLTGYGYEQYF. The chain has TRBV6-5 and TRBJ2-7; 7 positions match TRBD1. This CDR3 has 14 residues. Germline lookup yields CDR1 MNHEY and CDR2 SVGAGI. The J segment lost 3 bases and the V segment lost 4 bases, leaving 6 bases of the junction unmatched.

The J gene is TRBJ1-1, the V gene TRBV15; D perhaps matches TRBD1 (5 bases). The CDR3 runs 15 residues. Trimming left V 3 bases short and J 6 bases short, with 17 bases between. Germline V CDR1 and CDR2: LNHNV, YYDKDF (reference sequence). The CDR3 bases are TGTGCCACCAGCAGGGGAGGGGTTTCCGGGCCTGAAGCTTTCTTT. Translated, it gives CATSRGGVSGPEAFF. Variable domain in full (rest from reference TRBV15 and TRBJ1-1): DAMVIQNPRYQVTQFGKPVTLSCSQTLNHNVMYWYQQKSSQAPKLLFHYYDKDFNNEADTPDNFQSRRPNTSFCFLDIRSPGLGDTAMYLCATSRGGVSGPEAFFGQGTRLTVV.

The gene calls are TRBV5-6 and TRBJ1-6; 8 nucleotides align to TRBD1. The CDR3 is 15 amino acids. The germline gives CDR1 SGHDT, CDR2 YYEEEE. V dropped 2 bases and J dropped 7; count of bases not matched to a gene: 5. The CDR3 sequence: CASSFGQGRNSPLHF. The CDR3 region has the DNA TGTGCCAGCAGCTTTGGACAGGGCAGGAATTCACCCCTCCACTTT.

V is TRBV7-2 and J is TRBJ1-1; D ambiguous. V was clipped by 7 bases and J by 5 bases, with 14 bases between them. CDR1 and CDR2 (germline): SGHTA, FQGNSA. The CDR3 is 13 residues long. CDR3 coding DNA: TGTGCCAGCACACGGGAGATGAGGACTGAAGCTTTCTTT. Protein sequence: CASTREMRTEAFF. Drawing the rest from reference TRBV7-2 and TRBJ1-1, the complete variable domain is GAGVSQSPSNKVTEKGKDVELRCDPISGHTALYWYRQSLGQGLEFLIYFQGNSAPDKSGLPSDRFSAERTGGSVSTLTIQRTQQEDSAVYLCASTREMRTEAFFGQGTRLTVV.

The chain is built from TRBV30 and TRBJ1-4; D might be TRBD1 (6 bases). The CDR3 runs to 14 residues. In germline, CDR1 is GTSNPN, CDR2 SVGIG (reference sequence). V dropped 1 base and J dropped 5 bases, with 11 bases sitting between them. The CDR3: CAWSEDRWNEKLFF. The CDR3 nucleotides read TGTGCCTGGAGTGAGGACAGATGGAATGAAAAACTGTTTTTT.

The CDR3 DNA is TGCGCCAGCAGCTTGGAAGGTAGCGGTAACACCGGGGAGCTGTTTTTT. Translating it yields CASSLEGSGNTGELFF. The chain recombines TRBV5-1 with TRBJ2-2, with D tentatively TRBD2 (6 bases). CDR3 size: 16 residues. Germline loops: CDR1 SGHRS, CDR2 YFSETQ. Trimming took off 0 bases at V and 2 bases at J, with 11 bases between the two ends.

The CDR3 DNA is TGTGCCAGCAAACTCGGGACAGGGGGTGAGACCCAGTACTTC. It encodes CASKLGTGGETQYF. V is TRBV2 and J is TRBJ2-5; 11 bases match TRBD1. Germline trimming cut 7 bases from V and 5 bases from J; bases unmatched to any gene: 6. The germline CDR1 and CDR2 sequences are SNHLY and FYNNEI. This CDR3 has 14 residues.

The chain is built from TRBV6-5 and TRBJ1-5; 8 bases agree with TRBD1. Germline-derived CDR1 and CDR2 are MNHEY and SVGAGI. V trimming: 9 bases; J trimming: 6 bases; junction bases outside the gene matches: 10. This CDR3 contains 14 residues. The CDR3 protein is CASRRDRSFQPQHF. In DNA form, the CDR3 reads TGTGCCAGTCGCCGGGACAGGTCCTTTCAGCCCCAGCATTTT.

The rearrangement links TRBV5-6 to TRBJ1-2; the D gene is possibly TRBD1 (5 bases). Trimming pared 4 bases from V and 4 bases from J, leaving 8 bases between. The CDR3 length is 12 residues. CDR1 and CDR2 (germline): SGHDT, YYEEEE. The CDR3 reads CASSEDSYGYTF. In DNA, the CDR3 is TGTGCCAGCAGCGAAGACAGCTATGGCTACACCTTC.

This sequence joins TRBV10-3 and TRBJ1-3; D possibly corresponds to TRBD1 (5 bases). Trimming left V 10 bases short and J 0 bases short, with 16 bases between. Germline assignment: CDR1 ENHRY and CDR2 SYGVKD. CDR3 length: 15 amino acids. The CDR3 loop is CASGTHGSSGNTIYF. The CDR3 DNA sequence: TGTGCCAGCGGGACTCATGGAAGCTCTGGAAACACCATATATTTT.